This TCR beta chain is drawn from a study of blood T cell repertoires in COVID-19 (dated by TCRdb to 2018 to 2021). With regard to the full study: Collaborator samples came from the United States, Italy and Spain and covered acute and convalescent phases of COVID-19. The prospective study material was composed of cDNA or gDNA derived from T cells, B-cell-depleted T cells, or PBMCs. The dataset comprised deeply sampled blood TCRbeta repertoires from subjects exposed to, actively infected with, or recovered from COVID-19. A freely available public database, intended as a resource for researchers studying the immune response to SARS-CoV-2, is where the repertoires were released. Samples were obtained from the ongoing ImmuneRACE study (first 160 participants) and from over a thousand subjects provided by 6 global collaborators. Nearly every sample came with metadata listing a de-identified subject ID, COVID-19 status, age in years and sex. Where HLA class I and class II types were available, the types were taken from metadata supplied by the sample provider, not from assay-based typing.

On this clone itself: This clone's antigen is unknown. Per-base qualities were not stored, and no clone one base away is much larger.

What the study reported, not specific to this receptor: The quantity of clinical and demographic metadata differed by source and by participant and was supplied without curation.

TCRbeta CDR3 regions were amplified from genomic DNA by means of the immunoSEQ Assay, a bias-controlled multiplex PCR. Concerning the study's data processing: Nucleated cell counts per sample were estimated from amplification of reference gene primers within the assay. Sequence reads were collapsed and filtered to measure the absolute abundance of every unique TCRbeta CDR3 rearrangement. For each sample, productive Simpson clonality was calculated by taking the square root of Simpson's diversity index across productive rearrangements. Here the immuneACCESS table is served through TCRdb, limited to in-frame sequences with V and J called. Missing clones are a known gap in these copies; in checked studies unresolved V genes cover under half, and the rest lacks a known reason. V, J and clone size are those of that table, while D and trimming were read from the DNA. The sample records more than 450,000 clones, about 85% of which are singletons. The ten largest clones represent under 0.85% of the sample.

The CDR3 holds 16 amino acids from the cysteine to the phenylalanine. Just CDR3 DNA is preserved here, 48 bases in frame from base 1. V is cut back by 6 bases and J by 2 bases, with 10 bases in the junction unmatched. Via the germline V gene, CDR1 is KGHSH and CDR2 LQKENI. Participants in the prospective study were aged 18 to 89 years, lived in 20 to 25 United States geographic areas, and enrolled through a virtual design. In the prospective study, participants were assigned to cohorts based on the clinical history participants reported in a screening survey and a study questionnaire. For ImmuneRACE Cohort 3, a participant was defined as recovered based on two consecutive negative NP/OP PCR tests, clearance by a healthcare professional, or resolution of symptoms. In the prospective study, mobile phlebotomists collected whole blood, serum and a nasopharyngeal or oropharyngeal swab from each participant. Participants in the prospective study had the option to provide additional blood draws and questionnaires over a 2-month period. Blood samples from the prospective study were shipped frozen or at room temperature prior to DNA extraction.

The rearranged segments are TRBV18 and TRBJ2-7; 10 central bases correspond to TRBD1. The sample was PBMCs or T cells enriched from blood (not recorded which). The TCR comes from a woman under 30 who had recovered from COVID-19. The CDR3 region has the sequence CASSPPSGTGAYEQYF. The DNA reads TGTGCCAGCTCTCCCCCGTCAGGGACAGGGGCCTACGAGCAGTACTTC.